This TCR beta chain originates from a study of cytomegalovirus exposure and HLA in healthy donors. The study's findings and limits: Common viral pathogens (according to a later analysis) appeared linked to several of the most significant clusters. Researchers reported in a later analysis that a missense DCLRE1C variant was tied to TCR beta V- and J-gene trimming. The classifier was said to identify cytomegalovirus status with high specificity and sensitivity.

Regarding this clone: Its antigen remains unknown.

Germline V gene sequence: CDR1 SGHTA, CDR2 FQGNSA. The CDR3 consists of 15 residues. With 1 base removed from V and 8 bases from J, the gap between germline ends came to 14 bases. Use of 60 Vbeta and 13 Jbeta primers characterized the PCR. Repertoires were generated with immunoSEQ multiplex PCR, while TCRdb's copy carries only in-frame clones and drops some. The table includes some 170,000 clones, about four fifths detected once. The sequenced sample consisted of PBMCs. The rearrangement uses TRBV7-2 and TRBJ1-4, with D perhaps matching TRBD1 (5 bases). This clonotype was obtained from a female donor in good health and CMV-seronegative. The CDR3 sequence: CASSLGQSNQEKLFF. DNA of the CDR3: TGTGCCAGCAGCTTAGGACAGTCAAATCAAGAAAAACTGTTTTTT.